The 15 T cell receptor beta chains reported below all come from one sample, sequenced in a study of memory CD8 T cells in hepatitis C reinfection. Profiling relied on immunoSEQ multiplex PCR, and the TCRdb table lists in-frame clones only, not all of them. The profile shows under 50,000 clones, around 87% of them singletons. The time point here: peak reinfection, 3 to 8 weeks after reinfection detection. The sorted cells went straight to TCR sequencing with no prior in vitro expansion. Sequenced sample: naive CD8+ T cells sorted from blood. These receptors were obtained from a man younger than 35 with hepatitis C virus infection.

The V gene is TRBV7-8, the J gene TRBJ2-7; D possibly corresponds to TRBD2 (6 bases). From germline, CDR1 is SGHVS and CDR2 FQNEAQ. CDR3 length: 15 amino acids. V was pared by 1 base and J by 2 bases, with 12 bases between. The CDR3 region has the DNA TGTGCCAGCAGCTTAGGACTAGTAGGCGCCTACGAGCAGTACTTC. Its translation: CASSLGLVGAYEQYF.

The V gene is TRBV6-6, the J gene TRBJ2-5; D might be TRBD1 (5 bases). V was trimmed by 7 bases and J by 5 bases, leaving 17 bases between them. There are 14 residues in the CDR3. Germline V gene data show CDR1 as MNHNY and CDR2 as SVGAGI (reference sequence). CDR3 bases: TGTGCCAGCAATCTACAGGTCCTGGACGAGACCCAGTACTTC. It translates to CASNLQVLDETQYF.

V usage is TRBV6-1 and J usage is TRBJ1-5; 9 positions agree with TRBD1. Germline assignment: CDR1 MNHNS and CDR2 SASEGT. V lost 7 bases and J lost 3; bases outside the gene matches: 7. The CDR3 runs 15 residues. CDR3 in DNA: TGTGCCAGCAACAGGGGGACAGGGATCAATCAGCCCCAGCATTTT. Its translation is CASNRGTGINQPQHF.

The chain couples TRBV28 to TRBJ2-2; tentatively, D is TRBD1 (6 bases). CDR3 length: 19 residues. Germline V CDR1 and CDR2: MDHEN, SYDVKM. Trimming took 2 bases from V and 7 from J, leaving 26 bases between them. The DNA for the CDR3 is TGTGCCAGCAGTTTAAGGTCGGCGCAGGGGCCGGACCCTTTCGGGGAGCTGTTTTTT. The encoded protein is CASSLRSAQGPDPFGELFF.

This clone came up once. The gene calls are TRBV28 and TRBJ1-1; D uncertain. The CDR3 totals 13 residues. The V end was cut by 6 bases, the J end by 1 base, with 9 bases between. CDR1 MDHEN and CDR2 SYDVKM come from the germline V gene. Here the CDR3 DNA reads TGTGCCAGCAGCCTACAGAGGAACACTGAAGCTTTCTTT. It specifies CASSLQRNTEAFF. The full variable domain, in which reference TRBV28 and TRBJ1-1 provide the parts outside the CDR3, is DVKVTQSSRYLVKRTGEKVFLECVQDMDHENMFWYRQDPGLGLRLIYFSYDVKMKEKGDIPEGYSVSREKKERFSLILESASTNQTSMYLCASSLQRNTEAFFGQGTRLTVV.

The chain couples TRBV27 to TRBJ2-2; D gene unclear. Germline CDR1 reads MNHEY; CDR2 reads SMNVEV (reference sequence). The CDR3 covers 13 residues. Trimming took 1 base from V and 6 from J, leaving 6 bases between them. The CDR3 DNA sequence: TGTGCCAGCAGTTTATTTATTTCCGGGGAGCTGTTTTTT. Translated, it gives CASSLFISGELFF.

The table lists this clone with a count of one. The gene calls are TRBV28 and TRBJ2-3; 9 nucleotides line up with TRBD1. The CDR3 totals 15 residues. Germline V gene lookup returns CDR1 MDHEN and CDR2 SYDVKM. Trimming took 2 bases from V and 4 from J; bases not matched to a gene: 4. CDR3 amino acids: CASSLGQGTSDTQYF. DNA of the CDR3: TGTGCCAGCAGTTTAGGACAGGGGACGTCAGATACGCAGTATTTT.

V and J are TRBV11-2 and TRBJ1-1; 9 bases map to TRBD1. CDR1 and CDR2 from the germline V gene are SGHAT and FQNNGV. This CDR3 contains 17 residues. V lost 2 bases and J lost 3; bases outside the gene matches: 10. CDR3 nucleotides: TGTGCCAGCAGCTTACTCCCGGGACAGGGTTCCTACACTGAAGCTTTCTTT. Its translation: CASSLLPGQGSYTEAFF.

The chain carries TRBV7-9 and TRBJ1-3, with D hard to call. In germline, CDR1 is SEHNR, CDR2 FQNEAQ (reference sequence). V was clipped by 8 bases and J by 4 bases, with 9 bases between them. The CDR3 covers 12 residues. The CDR3, as DNA: TGTGCCAGCCAGCTAGACGGAAACACCATATATTTT. Residues: CASQLDGNTIYF.

The J gene is TRBJ1-1, the V gene TRBV5-1; 8 bases are a match to TRBD1. The V and J ends lost 1 base and 10 bases, in that order; junction bases with no gene match: 9. The CDR3 loop spans 14 amino acids. Germline values: CDR1 SGHRS, CDR2 YFSETQ. CDR3 nucleotides: TGCGCCAGCAGCTTGACTGCGGGACAGGCGGGAGCTTTCTTT. This gives the protein CASSLTAGQAGAFF.

This clone occurred once. The chain has TRBV27 and TRBJ2-1, with a tentative D call TRBD1 (5 bases). V was pared by 8 bases and J by 13 bases, with 18 bases between. The CDR3 is 12 amino acids. Germline V gives CDR1 MNHEY, CDR2 SMNVEV (reference sequence). This CDR3 is CASGFPGLGQFF. CDR3 in DNA: TGTGCCAGCGGCTTCCCAGGGTTAGGTCAGTTCTTC.

The V and J genes are TRBV15 and TRBJ2-1; D unresolved. The CDR3 consists of 12 residues. V lost 8 bases to trimming and J lost 1 base, with 6 bases between them. CDR1 and CDR2 from the germline V gene are LNHNV and YYDKDF (reference sequence). The CDR3 protein is CATSFSYNEQFF. Written as DNA, the CDR3 is TGTGCCACCTCTTTTTCCTACAATGAGCAGTTCTTC.

V and J are TRBV19 and TRBJ2-3; 10 positions match TRBD2. J was trimmed by 1 base and V by 3 bases; bases with no gene match: 1. Germline lookup yields CDR1 LNHDA and CDR2 SQIVND (reference sequence). The CDR3 covers 15 residues. The chain's CDR3 is CASSMGTSGTDTQYF. The CDR3, as DNA: TGTGCCAGTAGTATGGGGACTAGCGGCACAGATACGCAGTATTTT.

V and J are TRBV6-5 and TRBJ2-4, with no clear D. The CDR3 sequence is 13 residues long. V lost 0 bases to trimming and J lost 10 bases, with 10 bases between them. Germline loops: CDR1 MNHEY, CDR2 SVGAGI. The CDR3 DNA reads as TGTGCCAGCAGTTACTCCCAGACCGGGATTCAGTACTTC. This translates into CASSYSQTGIQYF.

V usage is TRBV4-3 and J usage is TRBJ1-6, with TRBD1 identical over 7 bases. Germline CDR1 is LGHNA and CDR2 is YSLEER. Unmatched junction bases numbered 3, after V lost 0 bases and J lost 7 bases. The CDR3 is 15 amino acids. CDR3 residues: CASSQEDRVNSPLHF. DNA of the CDR3: TGCGCCAGCAGCCAAGAAGACAGGGTGAATTCACCCCTCCACTTT.